The clone carrying this T cell receptor (beta chain) was found a few times. The antigen remains unidentified. The data belong to a study of blood T cells in healthy people across ages. The study's findings and limits: Naive T cell percentage showed a strong correlation with TCR beta diversity. Unknown CMV status may confound age-related changes in expanded clones.

V was clipped by 4 bases and J by 10 bases, with 17 bases between them. Germline CDR1 SGHTA, CDR2 FQGTGA. The CDR3 contains 14 residues. Total RNA extracted from each sample amounted to at least 6 micrograms. Sample-barcoded 5' priming and a J-beta primer mix drove a second PCR of about 6 to 11 cycles. MiXCR, applied by TCRdb to the 5' RACE reads, yields one record per CDR3 protein. The sample lists 920,000 or so distinct CDR3 sequences, 35% to 50% occurring once. Sequencing was carried out using blood. This chain uses TRBV7-3 with TRBJ2-1; possibly TRBD2 for D (6 bases). The clonotype was recovered from a woman aged 60-75 years in good health. The CDR3 here is CASSWDSRRSEQFF. CDR3 DNA sequence: TGTGCCAGCAGCTGGGACTCCAGGCGGAGCGAGCAGTTCTTC.